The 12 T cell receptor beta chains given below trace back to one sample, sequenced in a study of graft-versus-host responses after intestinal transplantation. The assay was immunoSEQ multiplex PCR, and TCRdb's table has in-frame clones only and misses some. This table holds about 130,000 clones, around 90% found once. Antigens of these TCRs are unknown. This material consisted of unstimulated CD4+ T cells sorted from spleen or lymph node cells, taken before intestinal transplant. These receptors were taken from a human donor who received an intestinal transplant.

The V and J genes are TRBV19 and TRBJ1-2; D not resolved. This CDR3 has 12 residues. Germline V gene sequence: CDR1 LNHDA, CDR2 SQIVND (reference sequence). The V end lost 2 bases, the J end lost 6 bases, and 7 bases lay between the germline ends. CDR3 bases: TGTGCCAGTAGTATACGCCCCAATGGCTACACCTTC. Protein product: CASSIRPNGYTF. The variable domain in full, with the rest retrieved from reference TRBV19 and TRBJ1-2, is DGGITQSPKYLFRKEGQNVTLSCEQNLNHDAMYWYRQDPGQGLRLIYYSQIVNDFQKGDIAEGYSVSREKKESFPLTVTSAQKNPTAFYLCASSIRPNGYTFGSGTRLTVV.

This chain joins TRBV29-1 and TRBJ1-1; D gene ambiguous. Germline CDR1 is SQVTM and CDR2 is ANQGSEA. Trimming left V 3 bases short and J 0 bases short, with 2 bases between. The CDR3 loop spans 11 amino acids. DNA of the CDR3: TGCAGCGTTGAGCTGAACACTGAAGCTTTCTTT. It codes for CSVELNTEAFF. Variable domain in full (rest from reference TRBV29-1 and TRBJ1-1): SAVISQKPSRDICQRGTSLTIQCQVDSQVTMMFWYRQQPGQSLTLIATANQGSEATYESGFVIDKFPISRPNLTFSTLTVSNMSPEDSSIYLCSVELNTEAFFGQGTRLTVV.

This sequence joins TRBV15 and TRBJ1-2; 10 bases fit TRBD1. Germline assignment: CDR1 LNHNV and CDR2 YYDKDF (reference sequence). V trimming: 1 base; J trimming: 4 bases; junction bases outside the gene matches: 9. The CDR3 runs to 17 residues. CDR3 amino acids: CATSRGGTGDILYGYTF. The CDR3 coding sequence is TGTGCCACCAGCAGAGGCGGGACAGGGGATATTCTCTATGGCTACACCTTC.

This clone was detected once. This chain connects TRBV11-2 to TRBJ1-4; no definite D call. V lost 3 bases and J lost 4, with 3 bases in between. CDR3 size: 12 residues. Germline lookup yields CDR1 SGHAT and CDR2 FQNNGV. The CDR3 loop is CASSFGNEKLFF. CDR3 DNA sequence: TGTGCCAGCAGCTTTGGTAATGAAAAACTGTTTTTT.

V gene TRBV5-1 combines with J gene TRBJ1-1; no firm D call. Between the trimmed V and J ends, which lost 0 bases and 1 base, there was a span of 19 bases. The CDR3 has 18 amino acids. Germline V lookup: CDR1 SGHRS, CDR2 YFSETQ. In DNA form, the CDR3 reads TGCGCCAGCAGCTTGGGATTGCCGTGGGCGACCTCGAACACTGAAGCTTTCTTT. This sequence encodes CASSLGLPWATSNTEAFF.

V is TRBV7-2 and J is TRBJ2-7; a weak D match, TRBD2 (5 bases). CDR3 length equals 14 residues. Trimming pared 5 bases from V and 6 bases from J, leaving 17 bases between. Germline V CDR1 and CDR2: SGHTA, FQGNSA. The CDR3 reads CASSLIESAGEQYF. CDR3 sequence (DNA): TGTGCCAGCAGCCTCATAGAGTCTGCGGGCGAGCAGTACTTC. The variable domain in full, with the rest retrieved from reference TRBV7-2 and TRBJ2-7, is GAGVSQSPSNKVTEKGKDVELRCDPISGHTALYWYRQSLGQGLEFLIYFQGNSAPDKSGLPSDRFSAERTGGSVSTLTIQRTQQEDSAVYLCASSLIESAGEQYFGPGTRLTVT.

DNA for the CDR3: TGTGCCAGCCAGCCGGGACTAGCGGGGGGGGCAGATACGCAGTATTTT. As protein: CASQPGLAGGADTQYF. This chain joins TRBV9 and TRBJ2-3, with 16 nucleotides matching TRBD2. Germline V gene sequence: CDR1 SGDLS, CDR2 YYNGEE. There are 16 residues in the CDR3. V gave up 7 bases and J gave up 4 bases; unmatched junction bases: 6. Complete variable domain (other parts from reference TRBV9 and TRBJ2-3): DSGVTQTPKHLITATGQRVTLRCSPRSGDLSVYWYQQSLDQGLQFLIQYYNGEERAKGNILERFSAQQFPDLHSELNLSSLELGDSALYFCASQPGLAGGADTQYFGPGTRLTVL.

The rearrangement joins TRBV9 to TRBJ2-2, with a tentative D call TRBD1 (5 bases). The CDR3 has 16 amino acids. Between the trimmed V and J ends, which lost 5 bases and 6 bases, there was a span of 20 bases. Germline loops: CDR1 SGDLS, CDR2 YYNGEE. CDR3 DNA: TGTGCCAGCAGTTTCTATATAGGGATGGGGCCCGGGGAGCTGTTTTTT. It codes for CASSFYIGMGPGELFF.

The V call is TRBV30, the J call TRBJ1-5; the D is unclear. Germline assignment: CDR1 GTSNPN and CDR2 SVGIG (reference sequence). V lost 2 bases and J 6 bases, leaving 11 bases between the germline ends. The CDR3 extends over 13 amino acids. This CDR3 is CAWSRSNSQPQHF. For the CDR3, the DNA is TGTGCCTGGAGTCGGTCGAACAGTCAGCCCCAGCATTTT.

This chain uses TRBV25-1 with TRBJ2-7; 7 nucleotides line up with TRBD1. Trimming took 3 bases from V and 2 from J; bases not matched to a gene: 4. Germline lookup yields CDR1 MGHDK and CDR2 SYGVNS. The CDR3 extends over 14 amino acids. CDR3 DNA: TGTGCCAGCAGTGAGACAGGGACGACCTACGAGCAGTACTTC. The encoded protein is CASSETGTTYEQYF.

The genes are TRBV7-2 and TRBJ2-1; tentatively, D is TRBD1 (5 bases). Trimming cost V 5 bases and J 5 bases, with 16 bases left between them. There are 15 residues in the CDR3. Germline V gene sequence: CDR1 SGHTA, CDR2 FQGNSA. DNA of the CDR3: TGTGCCAGCAGCCCCCAGGTGGGGCGGAACAATGAGCAGTTCTTC. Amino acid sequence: CASSPQVGRNNEQFF.

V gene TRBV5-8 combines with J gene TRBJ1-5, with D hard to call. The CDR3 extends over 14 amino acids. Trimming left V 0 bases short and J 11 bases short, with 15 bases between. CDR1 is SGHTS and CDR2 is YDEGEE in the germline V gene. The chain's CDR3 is CASSLDRDGRSQHF. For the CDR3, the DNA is TGTGCCAGCAGCTTGGACCGGGATGGGAGGTCCCAGCATTTT.